Detailed here is one T cell receptor (beta chain). The sample is drawn from a study of shared clonotypes between healthy human individuals. The method was immunoSEQ multiplex PCR; TCRdb's version includes in-frame clones alone and lacks a portion of them. The repertoire includes under 1,100,000 clones, 75% of them detected once, and roughly 1.5% sits in the top ten. Trimming removed 6 bases at V and 5 bases at J, with 10 bases between. Looked up from germline, CDR1 is MNHNS and CDR2 is SASEGT. The CDR3 consists of 13 residues. This clonotype was sampled from a man between 18 and 29 years old in good health. J is TRBJ2-2 and V is TRBV6-1, with no clear D. The sample comprised memory CD4+ T cells sorted from blood. As to subset: CD45RA-negative fraction. This chain's CDR3 is CASSSAGTGELFF. The CDR3 nucleotides are TGTGCCAGCAGCTCGGCAGGTACCGGGGAGCTGTTTTTT.